The 29 T cell receptor beta chains reported below all come from one sample, sequenced in a study of blood T cell repertoires in COVID-19. Produced via immunoSEQ multiplex PCR; TCRdb's table is partial and in-frame only. The table records roughly 260,000 clones, around 82% of them present only once. The specimen was peripheral blood. All receptors come from an elderly woman with active or convalescent COVID-19.

The chain links TRBV14 to TRBJ2-7; TRBD1 matches 8 bases. J lost 3 bases, V lost 4 bases, and 8 bases had no gene match. The CDR3 covers 15 residues. Germline-derived CDR1 and CDR2 are SGHDN and FVKESK. The CDR3 DNA follows: TGTGCCAGCAGCCCTCGGACAGGGCCTCGCTACGAGCAGTACTTC. Translating gives CASSPRTGPRYEQYF.

The CDR3 loop reads CASSPAGLARFQETQYF. The DNA for the CDR3 is TGTGCCAGCAGCCCCGCCGGCCTAGCGCGTTTTCAAGAGACCCAGTACTTC. The V call is TRBV5-4, the J call TRBJ2-5; tentative D call: TRBD2 (6 bases). Germline V gene sequence: CDR1 SGHNT, CDR2 YYREEE (reference sequence). This CDR3 region has 17 residues. Trimming left V 4 bases short and J 2 bases short, with 21 bases between.

V is TRBV28 and J is TRBJ1-2; D uncertain. CDR1 MDHEN and CDR2 SYDVKM come from the germline V gene. CDR3 length: 11 amino acids. V was clipped by 2 bases and J by 13 bases, with 11 bases between them. This chain's CDR3 is CASSLAWGATF. The CDR3 DNA reads as TGTGCCAGCAGTTTAGCGTGGGGAGCCACCTTC.

The J gene is TRBJ2-3, the V gene TRBV10-1, with D uncertain. Trimming pared 4 bases from V and 4 bases from J, leaving 6 bases between. Germline assignment: CDR1 WNHNN and CDR2 SYGVQD (reference sequence). The CDR3 consists of 12 residues. The DNA of the CDR3 is TGCGCCAGCAGTGTAAGCGCAGATACGCAGTATTTT. Amino acids: CASSVSADTQYF.

J is TRBJ1-3 and V is TRBV5-4; TRBD1 matches 7 bases. CDR3 length equals 16 residues. In germline, CDR1 is SGHNT, CDR2 YYREEE (reference sequence). V lost 3 bases, J lost 0 bases, and 6 bases stayed unmatched. The CDR3 loop reads CASSSQTGRSGNTIYF. The CDR3, as DNA: TGTGCCAGCAGCTCCCAGACAGGGCGCTCTGGAAACACCATATATTTT.

This clone came up many times. The V call is TRBV2, the J call TRBJ2-7, with TRBD1 identical over 9 bases. The length of the CDR3 is 13 residues. J gave up 5 bases and V 6 bases, and 5 bases lay outside the gene matches. Germline CDR1 and CDR2: SNHLY and FYNNEI. As DNA, the CDR3 is TGTGCCAGCAGCTCGGGGGACAGGGACGAGCAGTACTTC. It translates to CASSSGDRDEQYF.

The chain recombines TRBV6-1 with TRBJ2-1, with D maybe TRBD2 (6 bases). V lost 2 bases, J lost 4 bases, and 12 bases lay in between. The CDR3 covers 15 residues. Germline CDR1 MNHNS, CDR2 SASEGT. CDR3 residues: CASSEQEAGYNEQFF. CDR3 DNA sequence: TGTGCCAGCAGTGAACAGGAGGCGGGGTACAATGAGCAGTTCTTC.

The V and J genes are TRBV4-2 and TRBJ2-1; 10 bases match TRBD1. J was trimmed by 5 bases and V by 3 bases; bases with no gene match: 7. Germline V CDR1 and CDR2: LGHNA, YNFKEQ. This CDR3 is 16 amino acids long. The CDR3 loop reads CASSHLEGQGHNEQFF. CDR3 DNA sequence: TGTGCCAGCAGCCACCTTGAGGGACAGGGGCACAATGAGCAGTTCTTC.

This rearrangement joins TRBV6-4 to TRBJ2-3, with 9 bases matching TRBD2. Germline lookup yields CDR1 MRHNA and CDR2 SNTAGT. Trimming cost V 9 bases and J 4 bases; bases outside gene matches: 8. The CDR3 consists of 14 residues. CDR3 region: CASAPGLASDTQYF. CDR3 bases: TGTGCCAGTGCTCCGGGACTAGCTTCAGATACGCAGTATTTT.

The chain has TRBV5-8 and TRBJ2-5; the match to TRBD1 covers 12 bases. The CDR3 extends over 16 amino acids. Germline V gene sequence: CDR1 SGHTS, CDR2 YDEGEE. Trimming cost V 0 bases and J 4 bases; bases outside gene matches: 4. The CDR3 sequence is CASSLGGTGGLETQYF. The DNA of the CDR3 is TGTGCCAGCAGCTTGGGAGGGACAGGGGGCTTAGAGACCCAGTACTTC.

The chain has TRBV10-3 and TRBJ2-1, with D uncertain. Deletions cut 6 bases from V and 8 bases from J, with 8 bases between. Germline CDR1 and CDR2: ENHRY and SYGVKD. The CDR3 is 11 amino acids. The CDR3 is CAIRGGHEQFF. DNA of the CDR3: TGTGCCATCAGGGGTGGGCATGAGCAGTTCTTC.

V usage is TRBV15 and J usage is TRBJ1-5; the D is unclear. The CDR3 sequence is 17 residues long. V was shortened by 3 bases and J by 0 bases, with 15 bases between the two germline ends. Looked up from germline, CDR1 is LNHNV and CDR2 is YYDKDF (reference sequence). CDR3 residues: CATSSRLTEDSNQPQHF. CDR3 DNA sequence: TGTGCCACCAGCAGTAGATTAACAGAAGATAGCAATCAGCCCCAGCATTTT.

The V gene is TRBV12-3 or TRBV12-4, the J gene TRBJ1-2; D is unclear. Trimming left V 3 bases short and J 6 bases short, with 11 bases between. The CDR3 loop spans 13 amino acids. CDR3 region: CASSFQQSNGYTF. CDR3 DNA sequence: TGTGCCAGCAGTTTCCAACAGTCCAATGGCTACACCTTC.

CDR3 region: CASSFSNLRPGEAFF. In DNA form, the CDR3 reads TGTGCCAGCAGTTTTTCGAACCTGAGGCCCGGTGAAGCTTTCTTT. J is TRBJ1-1 and V is TRBV27; no definite D call. The germline V and J ends were trimmed by 3 bases and 7 bases, with 18 bases remaining between them. The length of the CDR3 is 15 residues. Germline V gene sequence: CDR1 MNHEY, CDR2 SMNVEV (reference sequence).

The chain joins TRBV6-6 to TRBJ1-4; 9 nucleotides align to TRBD1. Germline V CDR1 and CDR2: MNHNY, SVGAGI (reference sequence). Trimming cost V 8 bases and J 0 bases; bases outside gene matches: 10. The CDR3 has 17 amino acids. CDR3 region: CASGQTGGASTNEKLFF. The DNA for the CDR3 is TGTGCCAGCGGTCAGACAGGGGGGGCCTCAACTAATGAAAAACTGTTTTTT.

This clone was observed once. The chain employs TRBV6-1 and TRBJ2-7; D may be TRBD2 (5 bases). The germline CDR1 and CDR2 sequences are MNHNS and SASEGT. This CDR3 is built from 15 residues. The germline V and J ends were trimmed by 2 bases and 8 bases, with 19 bases remaining between them. CDR3 amino acids: CASSEFPGFYTKQYF. The CDR3 region has the DNA TGTGCCAGCAGTGAATTTCCGGGGTTTTATACGAAGCAGTACTTC.

V and J are TRBV15 and TRBJ2-3; perhaps TRBD1 as D (5 bases). Germline V gene lookup returns CDR1 LNHNV and CDR2 YYDKDF (reference sequence). The CDR3 is 15 residues long. V shed 0 bases and J shed 3 bases, with 10 bases lying between them. In nucleotides, the CDR3 is TGTGCCACCAGCAGAGACAGGGTCAAAACAGATACGCAGTATTTT. Amino acid sequence: CATSRDRVKTDTQYF.

This clone was counted a few times. V usage is TRBV5-6 and J usage is TRBJ2-2; D perhaps matches TRBD1 (5 bases). The CDR3 covers 16 residues. V lost 1 base to trimming and J lost 6 bases, with 16 bases between them. The germline CDR1 and CDR2 sequences are SGHDT and YYEEEE. Here the CDR3 reads CASSLFRGGESGELFF. The CDR3 DNA follows: TGTGCCAGCAGCTTGTTTAGGGGCGGTGAATCCGGGGAGCTGTTTTTT.

CDR3 nucleotide sequence: TGTGCCAGAAGCTTGGTACCCGGGAGTGGCACAGATACGCAGTATTTT. Its protein is CARSLVPGSGTDTQYF. V and J are TRBV5-3 and TRBJ2-3; tentative D call: TRBD2 (6 bases). TRBV5-3 is an open reading frame whose function is uncertain. The CDR3 is 16 amino acids. Trimming shortened V by 0 bases and J by 1 base, and 12 bases separated the two germline ends.

This sequence joins TRBV6-1 and TRBJ2-7; the match to TRBD2 covers 8 bases. V lost 2 bases to trimming and J lost 7 bases; unmatched junction nucleotides: 7. Germline-derived CDR1 and CDR2 are MNHNS and SASEGT. The CDR3 contains 14 residues. The CDR3 bases are TGTGCCAGCAGTGAACACGGGGGGGCAGGGGAGCAGTACTTC. Its protein is CASSEHGGAGEQYF.

This clone was picked up one time. The chain links TRBV5-1 to TRBJ1-4; 7 bases are shared with TRBD1. CDR1 is SGHRS and CDR2 is YFSETQ in the germline V gene. V trimming: 0 bases; J trimming: 7 bases; junction bases outside the gene matches: 6. The CDR3 consists of 15 residues. CDR3 protein: CASSLEGASIEKLFF. The CDR3 region has the DNA TGCGCCAGCAGCTTGGAGGGGGCGTCTATTGAAAAACTGTTTTTT.

V and J are TRBV1 and TRBJ2-5; the table names TRBD2, a call not compared with the DNA. TRBV1 constitutes a pseudogene. The CDR3 sequence is 17 residues long. CDR3 bases: TGCACCAGCAGCCCCGGGCGGGTAGCGGGCAGCCAAGAGACCCAGTACTTC. Amino acids: CTSSPGRVAGSQETQYF.

This clone was counted between two and nine times. The chain has TRBV6-1 and TRBJ2-5; 8 nucleotides match TRBD1. Germline V lookup: CDR1 MNHNS, CDR2 SASEGT. This CDR3 has 16 residues. V shed 4 bases, J shed 5 bases, and the junction held 12 bases outside the gene matches. CDR3 in amino acids: CASSVPPTGVGETQYF. The CDR3 nucleotides read TGTGCCAGCAGTGTCCCACCGACAGGGGTAGGGGAGACCCAGTACTTC.

The J gene is TRBJ1-4, the V gene TRBV2, with TRBD1 matching over 12 bases. The trim removed 6 bases at V and 3 bases at J, leaving 8 bases unmatched. The CDR3 has 17 amino acids. Germline CDR1 is SNHLY and CDR2 is FYNNEI. The CDR3 reads CASSPGTGGMANEKLFF. The CDR3 nucleotides are TGTGCCAGCAGCCCCGGGACAGGGGGCATGGCTAATGAAAAACTGTTTTTT.

The CDR3 protein is CASSESRFLAGGGEQYF. Written as DNA, the CDR3 is TGCGCCAGCAGTGAGTCGAGGTTCCTAGCGGGGGGCGGAGAGCAGTACTTC. The chain links TRBV10-2 to TRBJ2-7; 11 nucleotides line up with TRBD2. The CDR3 consists of 17 residues. The junction had 11 bases not matched to a gene; V was cut back by 0 bases and J by 7 bases. CDR1 WSHSY and CDR2 SAAADI come from the germline V gene.

The rearrangement joins TRBV19 to TRBJ2-5; 9 positions agree with TRBD1. The V gene end was trimmed by 3 bases and the J gene end by 3 bases; junction bases not matched to a gene: 5. CDR1 and CDR2 (germline): LNHDA, SQIVND (reference sequence). The CDR3 runs 15 residues. CDR3 sequence: CASSITRTGEETQYF. CDR3 in DNA: TGTGCCAGTAGTATCACTCGGACAGGGGAAGAGACCCAGTACTTC.

The chain links TRBV21-1 to TRBJ1-2; the table names TRBD1, a call not compared with the DNA. TRBV21-1 is reported as a pseudogene. This CDR3 region has 17 residues. The DNA for the CDR3 is TGTGCCAGCAGCAAACCATCAGGACAGTTCCAACTCTATGGCTACACCTTC. Amino acid sequence: CASSKPSGQFQLYGYTF.

This chain uses TRBV4-1 with TRBJ2-7; a possible D gene is TRBD1 (6 bases). The CDR3 loop spans 15 amino acids. CDR1 MGHRA and CDR2 YSYEKL come from the germline V gene. The V end lost 3 bases, the J end lost 5 bases, and 17 bases lay between the germline ends. The CDR3 is CASSQDSSLGNEQYF. The CDR3 DNA reads TGCGCCAGCAGCCAGGACAGCTCGTTAGGGAACGAGCAGTACTTC.

This sequence joins TRBV3-1 (or the pseudogene TRBV3-2) and TRBJ1-1; D perhaps matches TRBD1 (5 bases). The germline gives CDR1 LGHDT, CDR2 YNNKEL (reference sequence). The CDR3 covers 14 residues. V shed 2 bases and J shed 7 bases, with 14 bases lying between them. The CDR3 sequence: CASSQRRTSFEAFF. CDR3 nucleotides: TGTGCCAGCAGCCAACGCAGGACATCCTTTGAAGCTTTCTTT.